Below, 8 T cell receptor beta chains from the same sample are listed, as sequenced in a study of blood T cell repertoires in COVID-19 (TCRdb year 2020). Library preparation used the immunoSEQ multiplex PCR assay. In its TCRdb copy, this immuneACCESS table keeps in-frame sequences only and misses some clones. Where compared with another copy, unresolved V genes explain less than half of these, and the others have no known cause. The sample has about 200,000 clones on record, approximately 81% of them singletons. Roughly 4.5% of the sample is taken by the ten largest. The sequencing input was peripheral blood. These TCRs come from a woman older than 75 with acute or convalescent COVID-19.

The CDR3 sequence: CASSPGQAYNEQFF. Here the CDR3 DNA reads TGTGCCAGCAGTCCCGGACAGGCCTACAATGAGCAGTTCTTC. The chain employs TRBV28 and TRBJ2-1; 7 bases line up with TRBD1. The junction had 3 bases not matched to a gene; V was cut back by 5 bases and J by 2 bases. This CDR3 region has 14 residues. CDR1 and CDR2 from the germline V gene are MDHEN and SYDVKM.

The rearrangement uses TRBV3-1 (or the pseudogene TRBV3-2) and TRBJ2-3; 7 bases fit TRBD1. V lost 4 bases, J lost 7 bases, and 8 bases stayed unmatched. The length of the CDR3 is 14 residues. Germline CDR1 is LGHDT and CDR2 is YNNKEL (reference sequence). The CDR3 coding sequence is TGTGCCAGCAGCCCACCGGGACAGCTGAATACGCAGTATTTT. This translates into CASSPPGQLNTQYF.

This chain's CDR3 is CASSEQGANIQYF. In DNA form, the CDR3 reads TGCGCCAGCAGTGAACAGGGGGCGAACATTCAGTACTTC. The chain uses TRBV10-1 and TRBJ2-4; 9 nucleotides line up with TRBD1. In germline, CDR1 is WNHNN, CDR2 SYGVQD (reference sequence). V shed 3 bases, J shed 7 bases, and the junction held 1 base outside the gene matches. The CDR3 runs to 13 residues.

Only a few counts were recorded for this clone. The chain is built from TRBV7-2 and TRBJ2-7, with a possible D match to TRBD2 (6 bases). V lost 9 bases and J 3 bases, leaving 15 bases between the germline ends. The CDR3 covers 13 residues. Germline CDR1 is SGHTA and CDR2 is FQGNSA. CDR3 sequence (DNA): TGTGCCAGTATGAAGGCGGGAAGCTACGAGCAGTACTTC. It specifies CASMKAGSYEQYF.

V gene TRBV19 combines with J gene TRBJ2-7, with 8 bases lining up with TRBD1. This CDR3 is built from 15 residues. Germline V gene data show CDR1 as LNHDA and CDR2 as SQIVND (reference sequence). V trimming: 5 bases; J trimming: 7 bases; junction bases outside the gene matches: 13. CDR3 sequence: CASSLPGTGLWEQYF. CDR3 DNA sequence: TGTGCCAGTAGTCTCCCCGGGACAGGCCTCTGGGAGCAGTACTTC.

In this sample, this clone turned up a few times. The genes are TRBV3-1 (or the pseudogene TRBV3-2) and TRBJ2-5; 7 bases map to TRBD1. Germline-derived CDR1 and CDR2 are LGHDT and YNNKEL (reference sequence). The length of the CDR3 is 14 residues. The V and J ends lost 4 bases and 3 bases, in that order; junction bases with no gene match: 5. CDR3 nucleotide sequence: TGTGCCAGCAGCCCCTCCGGGACAGAAGAGACCCAGTACTTC. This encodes CASSPSGTEETQYF.

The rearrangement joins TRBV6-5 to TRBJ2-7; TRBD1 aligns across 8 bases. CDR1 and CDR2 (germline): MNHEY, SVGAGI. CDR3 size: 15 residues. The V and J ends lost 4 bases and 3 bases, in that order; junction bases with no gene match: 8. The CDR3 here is CASSSSGTGRYEQYF. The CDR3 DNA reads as TGTGCCAGCAGTTCGTCCGGGACAGGACGCTACGAGCAGTACTTC.

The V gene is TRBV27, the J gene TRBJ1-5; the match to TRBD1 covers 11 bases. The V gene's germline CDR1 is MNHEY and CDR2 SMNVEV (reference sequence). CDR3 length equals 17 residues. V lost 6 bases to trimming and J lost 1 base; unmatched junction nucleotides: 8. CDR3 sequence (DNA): TGTGCCAGCAGACGGACAGGGGGCGTAGGAAGCAATCAGCCCCAGCATTTT. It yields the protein CASRRTGGVGSNQPQHF.